Below are 3 T cell receptor beta chains sequenced from a single sample in a study of cytomegalovirus exposure and HLA in healthy donors. 13 Jbeta primers and 60 Vbeta primers were used for the PCR. Produced via immunoSEQ multiplex PCR; TCRdb's table is partial and in-frame only. Among more than 150,000 clones, 65% to 85% were seen once, and the ten largest hold approximately 1.4%. Sequenced sample: PBMCs. Receptor source: a woman aged 18-29 years in good health and CMV-seronegative.

This clone was counted once. The V gene is TRBV27, the J gene TRBJ2-1; D unclear. The germline gives CDR1 MNHEY, CDR2 SMNVEV (reference sequence). V dropped 1 base and J dropped 9 bases, with 13 bases sitting between them. The CDR3 totals 14 residues. The CDR3 is CASSLYLNTGEQFF. CDR3 in DNA: TGTGCCAGCAGTTTATACCTTAATACGGGTGAGCAGTTCTTC.

This sequence joins TRBV11-2 and TRBJ1-2, with 12 nucleotides matching TRBD1. Germline V CDR1 and CDR2: SGHAT, FQNNGV. The CDR3 sequence is 17 residues long. V lost 4 bases to trimming and J lost 6 bases; unmatched junction nucleotides: 12. The CDR3 DNA sequence: TGTGCCAGCAGCTCCCGGGACAGGGGGCTCTTCAGAAATGGCTACACCTTC. It encodes CASSSRDRGLFRNGYTF.

V and J are TRBV2 and TRBJ1-1; the match to TRBD1 covers 10 bases. The CDR3 sequence is 13 residues long. The germline CDR1 and CDR2 sequences are SNHLY and FYNNEI. Germline trimming cut 8 bases from V and 1 base from J; bases unmatched to any gene: 1. CDR3 in amino acids: CASGDRGNTEAFF. In nucleotides, the CDR3 is TGTGCCAGCGGGGACAGGGGGAACACTGAAGCTTTCTTT.